The 30 T cell receptor beta chains below all came from one sample that was sequenced in a study of blood T cell repertoires in COVID-19. Profiling relied on immunoSEQ multiplex PCR, and the TCRdb table lists in-frame clones only, not all of them. The table shows about 90,000 clones, with less than 95% occurring only once. Sample: peripheral blood. The source is a man aged 45-65 years with acute or convalescent COVID-19.

V gene TRBV5-1 combines with J gene TRBJ2-7; TRBD1 is a possible D gene (5 bases). CDR3 size: 14 residues. Trimming pared 1 base from V and 0 bases from J, leaving 8 bases between. Looked up from germline, CDR1 is SGHRS and CDR2 is YFSETQ. The chain's CDR3 is CASSLQGSSYEQYF. The CDR3 nucleotides read TGCGCCAGCAGCTTGCAGGGATCCTCCTACGAGCAGTACTTC.

The chain has TRBV19 and TRBJ1-2; the match to TRBD1 covers 7 bases. The trim removed 3 bases at V and 8 bases at J, leaving 9 bases unmatched. From germline, CDR1 is LNHDA and CDR2 SQIVND (reference sequence). The CDR3 covers 14 residues. CDR3 sequence: CASSITDRVEGYTF. The CDR3 bases are TGTGCCAGTAGTATTACTGACAGGGTCGAGGGCTACACCTTC.

This chain links TRBV6-6 with TRBJ1-1, with 9 bases matching TRBD1. Trimming cost V 6 bases and J 3 bases; bases outside gene matches: 8. Per germline, CDR1 MNHNY and CDR2 SVGAGI (reference sequence). The CDR3 is made up of 15 amino acids. The CDR3 bases are TGTGCCAGCAGGGCTCCGGGACAGGGAGACACTGAAGCTTTCTTT. This sequence encodes CASRAPGQGDTEAFF.

This clone was counted a few times. This rearrangement joins TRBV5-6 to TRBJ2-5, with 9 bases lining up with TRBD2. Trimming took 4 bases from V and 5 from J; bases not matched to a gene: 12. The V gene's germline CDR1 is SGHDT and CDR2 YYEEEE. The CDR3 has 16 residues. The CDR3 DNA follows: TGTGCCAGCAGCCCTTGGGTAGCGGGAGTCGTGGAGACCCAGTACTTC. Translated: CASSPWVAGVVETQYF.

The rearrangement uses TRBV6-2 or TRBV6-3 and TRBJ2-7; 15 nucleotides line up with TRBD2. Germline trimming cut 4 bases from V and 1 base from J; bases unmatched to any gene: 11. CDR3 length equals 19 residues. In germline, CDR1 is MNHEY, CDR2 SVGEGT. For the CDR3, the DNA is TGTGCCAGCAGTTTCGCGGGACTAGCGGGAGGTTTCGGGTCCTACGAGCAGTACTTC. Its protein is CASSFAGLAGGFGSYEQYF.

The rearrangement links TRBV5-1 to TRBJ1-1; the match to TRBD1 covers 8 bases. The CDR3 has 16 amino acids. The ends lost 1 base at V and 4 bases at J; junction bases unmatched: 9. Germline CDR1 SGHRS, CDR2 YFSETQ. Here the CDR3 DNA reads TGCGCCAGCAGCTTGAAGTCAGGGGGCGAGGGCACTGAAGCTTTCTTT. Translating it yields CASSLKSGGEGTEAFF. Using reference TRBV5-1 and TRBJ1-1 for the parts outside the CDR3, the full variable domain is KAGVTQTPRYLIKTRGQQVTLSCSPISGHRSVSWYQQTPGQGLQFLFEYFSETQRNKGNFPGRFSGRQFSNSRSEMNVSTLELGDSALYLCASSLKSGGEGTEAFFGQGTRLTVV.

CDR3 protein: CASSLDQRELGEQFF. The CDR3 DNA reads as TGTGCCAGCAGCTTAGACCAGCGGGAGTTGGGGGAGCAGTTCTTC. This sequence joins TRBV11-3 and TRBJ2-1; 8 positions agree with TRBD2. Germline V gives CDR1 SGHNT, CDR2 YENEEA. This CDR3 has 15 amino acids. Trimming removed 0 bases from V and 10 bases from J; junction bases left unmatched: 8.

This clone was seen once. CDR3 in amino acids: CASSEALTSGSLLSSYNEQFF. As DNA, the CDR3 is TGTGCCAGCAGTGAAGCGTTAACTAGCGGGAGTCTACTTTCGAGTTACAATGAGCAGTTCTTC. The J gene is TRBJ2-1, the V gene TRBV6-1; TRBD2 matches at 11 bases. The junction had 17 bases not matched to a gene; V was cut back by 0 bases and J by 4 bases. The CDR3 is made up of 21 amino acids. Germline CDR1 and CDR2: MNHNS and SASEGT.

The CDR3 region is CASTVQGGSGELFF. In nucleotides, the CDR3 is TGTGCCAGTACCGTACAGGGAGGGAGCGGGGAGCTGTTTTTT. This rearrangement joins TRBV19 to TRBJ2-2; D possibly corresponds to TRBD2 (7 bases). In germline, CDR1 is LNHDA, CDR2 SQIVND (reference sequence). Deletions cut 7 bases from V and 7 bases from J, with 16 bases between. CDR3 length: 14 amino acids. Complete variable domain (other parts from reference TRBV19 and TRBJ2-2): DGGITQSPKYLFRKEGQNVTLSCEQNLNHDAMYWYRQDPGQGLRLIYYSQIVNDFQKGDIAEGYSVSREKKESFPLTVTSAQKNPTAFYLCASTVQGGSGELFFGEGSRLTVL.

The chain carries TRBV19 and TRBJ1-1, with a weak D call TRBD1 (5 bases). The CDR3 contains 15 residues. CDR1 is LNHDA and CDR2 is SQIVND in the germline V gene (reference sequence). V lost 1 base and J lost 3, with 12 bases in between. This chain's CDR3 is CASSIAGERYTEAFF. CDR3 bases: TGTGCCAGTAGTATAGCGGGGGAAAGGTACACTGAAGCTTTCTTT.

This chain joins TRBV21-1 and TRBJ1-2; the table names TRBD1, a call not compared with the DNA. TRBV21-1 is a listed pseudogene. This CDR3 has 14 residues. The CDR3 region is CASSKARETMGYTF. The DNA of the CDR3 is TGTGCCAGCAGCAAAGCCAGGGAAACTATGGGCTACACCTTC.

CDR3 protein: CASSSATNEKLFF. The CDR3 bases are TGTGCCAGTTCCTCGGCAACTAATGAAAAACTGTTTTTT. The chain carries TRBV3-1 (or the pseudogene TRBV3-2) and TRBJ1-4; the D is unclear. Trimming took 9 bases from V and 0 from J, leaving 8 bases between them. Germline V gene sequence: CDR1 LGHDT, CDR2 YNNKEL (reference sequence). The CDR3 has 13 residues.

The chain recombines TRBV15 with TRBJ1-3; TRBD1 matches at 10 bases. The germline V gene encodes CDR1 LNHNV and CDR2 YYDKDF (reference sequence). Trimming at V came to 3 bases and at J to 4 bases, leaving 3 bases not matched to a gene. The CDR3 totals 15 residues. CDR3 nucleotide sequence: TGTGCCACCAGCAGGGGACAGGGGAACGGAAACACCATATATTTT. Residues: CATSRGQGNGNTIYF.

This clone appeared a single time. In DNA, the CDR3 is TGTGCCACCAGCAGAGCTCGACAGAACACTGAAGCTTTCTTT. Protein sequence: CATSRARQNTEAFF. The gene calls are TRBV15 and TRBJ1-1, with D uncertain. This CDR3 region has 14 residues. The V gene lost 1 base and the J gene lost 1 base, with 7 bases spanning the gap. Per germline, CDR1 LNHNV and CDR2 YYDKDF (reference sequence).

This sequence joins TRBV6-5 and TRBJ2-1, with TRBD2 matching 8 bases. The trim removed 5 bases at V and 9 bases at J, leaving 12 bases unmatched. CDR3 length equals 15 residues. The germline gives CDR1 MNHEY, CDR2 SVGAGI. The CDR3 DNA reads TGTGCCAGCAGTCCCTCGGCGGGAGGTACGGGTGAGCAGTTCTTC. Translated, it gives CASSPSAGGTGEQFF.

The gene calls are TRBV23-1 and TRBJ1-5, with 8 bases matching TRBD1. TRBV23-1 is sorted into the ORF group, with uncertain function. With 4 bases clipped from V and 1 base from J, the junction kept 12 bases outside the gene matches. The CDR3 is made up of 18 amino acids. The CDR3 protein is CASSPQMTGEVSNQPQHF. The CDR3 bases are TGCGCCAGCAGTCCGCAAATGACAGGGGAGGTGAGCAATCAGCCCCAGCATTTT.

The chain carries TRBV13 and TRBJ2-3; perhaps TRBD2 as D (5 bases). The CDR3 covers 14 residues. Germline values: CDR1 PRHDT, CDR2 FYEKMQ (reference sequence). Trimming pared 5 bases from V and 5 bases from J, leaving 14 bases between. Here the CDR3 reads CASSRGFDGDTQYF. The CDR3 DNA follows: TGTGCCAGCAGCCGGGGTTTTGATGGAGATACGCAGTATTTT. The whole variable domain, remainder taken from reference TRBV13 and TRBJ2-3, is AAGVIQSPRHLIKEKRETATLKCYPIPRHDTVYWYQQGPGQDPQFLISFYEKMQSDKGSIPDRFSAQQFSDYHSELNMSSLELGDSALYFCASSRGFDGDTQYFGPGTRLTVL.

This chain uses TRBV5-1 with TRBJ1-1; 8 bases agree with TRBD1. With 7 bases clipped from V and 1 base from J, the junction kept 6 bases outside the gene matches. There are 14 residues in the CDR3. In germline, CDR1 is SGHRS, CDR2 YFSETQ. CDR3: CASFTDRANTEAFF. CDR3 coding DNA: TGCGCCAGCTTTACGGACAGGGCGAACACTGAAGCTTTCTTT.

This clone turned up a few times. This chain connects TRBV5-1 to TRBJ1-1; D is unresolved. Germline values: CDR1 SGHRS, CDR2 YFSETQ. V lost 1 base and J 3 bases, leaving 10 bases between the germline ends. This CDR3 has 14 residues. The CDR3 reads CASSLRRVDTEAFF. CDR3 nucleotide sequence: TGCGCCAGCAGCTTGCGGAGAGTGGACACTGAAGCTTTCTTT.

The chain has TRBV27 and TRBJ1-2; 7 nucleotides match TRBD1. The ends lost 1 base at V and 7 bases at J; junction bases unmatched: 6. Germline V gene sequence: CDR1 MNHEY, CDR2 SMNVEV (reference sequence). The CDR3 has 14 residues. As DNA, the CDR3 is TGTGCCAGCAGTTTATACGAGGGGGCGGGTGGCTACACCTTC. Amino acids: CASSLYEGAGGYTF.

V usage is TRBV11-3 and J usage is TRBJ2-6; the match to TRBD1 covers 12 bases. There are 18 residues in the CDR3. In germline, CDR1 is SGHNT, CDR2 YENEEA. With V trimmed by 1 base and J by 4 bases, 5 bases remained unmatched. This CDR3 is CASSLGGTGGSGANVLTF. CDR3 DNA: TGTGCCAGCAGCTTAGGTGGGACAGGGGGCTCCGGGGCCAACGTCCTGACTTTC.

The rearrangement joins TRBV4-1 to TRBJ2-3, with D possibly matching TRBD2 (5 bases). The CDR3 contains 13 residues. V was pared by 3 bases and J by 9 bases, with 13 bases between. The germline V gene encodes CDR1 MGHRA and CDR2 YSYEKL. The CDR3 reads CASSHLREDTQYF. The CDR3 DNA is TGCGCCAGCAGCCACCTACGGGAAGACACGCAGTATTTT.

V gene TRBV29-1 combines with J gene TRBJ1-3; D uncertain. The CDR3 is 12 amino acids. Germline CDR1 reads SQVTM; CDR2 reads ANQGSEA. V lost 5 bases to trimming and J lost 4 bases, with 9 bases between them. The CDR3 DNA reads TGCAGCGTTCAAGGGCCAGGAAACACCATATATTTT. This codes for CSVQGPGNTIYF.

The CDR3 is CASSQKGVRQKNTEAFF. CDR3 DNA sequence: TGCGCCAGCAGCCAAAAGGGGGTACGACAAAAGAACACTGAAGCTTTCTTT. This chain links TRBV4-1 with TRBJ1-1, with a weak D call TRBD1 (6 bases). V dropped 2 bases and J dropped 1 base, with 17 bases sitting between them. There are 17 residues in the CDR3. Germline values: CDR1 MGHRA, CDR2 YSYEKL.

The DNA of the CDR3 is TGTGCCAGCAGCTTAGGTCAAAGCACAGATACGCAGTATTTT. It is translated as CASSLGQSTDTQYF. The chain joins TRBV11-2 to TRBJ2-3; D is uncertain. Trimming took 1 base from V and 0 from J, leaving 5 bases between them. The CDR3 totals 14 residues. From germline, CDR1 is SGHAT and CDR2 FQNNGV.

The V call is TRBV2, the J call TRBJ2-7; 9 nucleotides line up with TRBD1. Unmatched junction bases numbered 6, after V lost 8 bases and J lost 1 base. The CDR3 loop spans 14 amino acids. Looked up from germline, CDR1 is SNHLY and CDR2 is FYNNEI. CDR3 DNA: TGTGCCAGCGCGGGGACAGGGTCTTCCTACGAGCAGTACTTC. Translating it yields CASAGTGSSYEQYF.

This clone was recorded once. The J gene is TRBJ1-3, the V gene TRBV5-1; D may be TRBD1 (6 bases). This CDR3 comprises 16 residues. Germline values: CDR1 SGHRS, CDR2 YFSETQ. Trimming removed 0 bases from V and 0 bases from J, with 10 bases in between. The CDR3 DNA reads TGCGCCAGCAGCTTGGAGGACAGCCTCTCTGGAAACACCATATATTTT. Its protein is CASSLEDSLSGNTIYF.

The gene calls are TRBV11-3 and TRBJ1-1; tentative D call: TRBD1 (5 bases). The V gene's germline CDR1 is SGHNT and CDR2 YENEEA. This CDR3 has 13 amino acids. Trimming shortened V by 1 base and J by 5 bases, and 8 bases separated the two germline ends. The CDR3 DNA reads TGTGCCAGCAGCTTAGCAGGGAGGACTGAAGCTTTCTTT. Its translation is CASSLAGRTEAFF.

This sequence joins TRBV29-1 and TRBJ2-3; 11 positions agree with TRBD2. After removal of 6 bases from V and 6 bases from J, the junction contained 14 bases not matched to a gene. The CDR3 length is 16 residues. The germline gives CDR1 SQVTM, CDR2 ANQGSEA. The CDR3 region is CSVDAFGLAGVDTQYF. The CDR3 DNA sequence: TGCAGCGTCGACGCATTTGGACTAGCGGGTGTGGATACGCAGTATTTT.

The genes are TRBV6-6 and TRBJ1-4, with 8 bases matching TRBD1. CDR3 size: 15 residues. Germline V gives CDR1 MNHNY, CDR2 SVGAGI (reference sequence). Trimming at V came to 5 bases and at J to 7 bases, leaving 9 bases not matched to a gene. This CDR3 is CASSDTRGLAEKLFF. The CDR3 coding sequence is TGTGCCAGCAGTGACACCAGGGGGCTTGCTGAAAAACTGTTTTTT.